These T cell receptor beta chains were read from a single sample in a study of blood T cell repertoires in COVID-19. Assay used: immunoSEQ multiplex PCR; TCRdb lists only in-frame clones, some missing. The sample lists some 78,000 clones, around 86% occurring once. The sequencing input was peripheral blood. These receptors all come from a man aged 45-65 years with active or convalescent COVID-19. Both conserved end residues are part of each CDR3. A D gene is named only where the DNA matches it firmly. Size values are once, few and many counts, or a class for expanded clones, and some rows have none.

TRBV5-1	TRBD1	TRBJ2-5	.	CASSFGTGAETQYF	TGCGCCAGCAGCTTCGGGACAGGGGCCGAGACCCAGTACTTC
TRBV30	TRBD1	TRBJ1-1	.	CAWSVQGASGGTEAFF	TGTGCCTGGAGTGTACAGGGGGCATCGGGTGGGACTGAAGCTTTCTTT
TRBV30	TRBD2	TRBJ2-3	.	CASRLAGDTDTQYF	TGTGCCTCCAGACTAGCGGGGGACACAGATACGCAGTATTTT
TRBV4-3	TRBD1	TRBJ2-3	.	CASSQALQGASTDTQYF	TGCGCCAGCAGCCAAGCCCTACAGGGGGCTTCTACAGATACGCAGTATTTT
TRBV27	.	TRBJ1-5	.	CASSLRGGQPQHF	TGTGCCAGCAGTCTCAGGGGAGGGCAGCCCCAGCATTTT
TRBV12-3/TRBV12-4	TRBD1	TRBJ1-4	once	CASSSYRGEKLFF	TGTGCCAGCAGTTCGTACAGGGGTGAAAAACTGTTTTTT
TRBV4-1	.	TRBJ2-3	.	CASSQEEASLMTQYF	TGCGCCAGCAGCCAAGAGGAGGCAAGCTTGATGACGCAGTATTTT
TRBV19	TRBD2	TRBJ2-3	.	CASSMGTSDYTDTQYF	TGTGCCAGTAGTATGGGGACTAGCGACTACACAGATACGCAGTATTTT
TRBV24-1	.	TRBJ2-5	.	CATSVHTAGQETQYF	TGTGCCACCAGTGTTCACACGGCAGGCCAAGAGACCCAGTACTTC
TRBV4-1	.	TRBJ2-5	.	CASSQGSYQETQYF	TGCGCCAGCAGCCAAGGGAGTTACCAAGAGACCCAGTACTTC
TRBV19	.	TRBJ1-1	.	CASGIRQDLNTEAFF	TGTGCCAGTGGAATTCGACAGGACCTGAACACTGAAGCTTTCTTT
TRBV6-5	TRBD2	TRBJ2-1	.	CASTLSGGGEQFF	TGTGCCAGCACCCTTAGCGGGGGTGGTGAGCAGTTCTTC
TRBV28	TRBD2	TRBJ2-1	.	CASSFRVAGATGGEQFF	TGTGCCAGCAGTTTCCGGGTAGCGGGGGCGACAGGAGGTGAGCAGTTCTTC
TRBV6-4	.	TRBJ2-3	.	CASSPGTRSTDTQYF	TGTGCCAGCAGCCCCGGGACACGAAGCACAGATACGCAGTATTTT
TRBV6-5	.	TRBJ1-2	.	CASRPGQPYGYTF	TGTGCCAGCAGGCCTGGACAGCCATATGGCTACACCTTC
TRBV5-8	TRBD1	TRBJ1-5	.	CASSRDRNQPQHF	TGTGCCAGCAGCCGGGACAGAAATCAGCCCCAGCATTTT
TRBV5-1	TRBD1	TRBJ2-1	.	CASSYRGPTYNEQFF	TGCGCCAGCAGCTACAGGGGCCCCACTTACAATGAGCAGTTCTTC
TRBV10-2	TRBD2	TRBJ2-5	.	CASSVREGQETQYF	TGCGCCAGCAGTGTCCGGGAGGGACAAGAGACCCAGTACTTC
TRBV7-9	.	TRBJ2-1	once	CASSLSSYNEQFF	TGTGCCAGCAGCTTGAGTAGCTACAATGAGCAGTTCTTC
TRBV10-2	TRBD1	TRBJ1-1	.	CASSEGTGIPTMNTEAFF	TGCGCCAGCAGTGAAGGGACAGGAATACCTACCATGAACACTGAAGCTTTCTTT
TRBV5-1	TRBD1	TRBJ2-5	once	CASSHGQGQETQYF	TGCGCCAGCAGCCACGGACAGGGCCAAGAGACCCAGTACTTC
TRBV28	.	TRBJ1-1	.	CASSLVGRGDTEAFF	TGTGCCAGCAGTTTAGTCGGGAGAGGGGACACTGAAGCTTTCTTT
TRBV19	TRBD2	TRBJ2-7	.	CATWPGGAYEQYF	TGTGCCACCTGGCCGGGGGGGGCCTACGAGCAGTACTTC
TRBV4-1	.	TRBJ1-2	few	CASSQETVLSYGYTF	TGCGCCAGCAGCCAAGAGACAGTACTTTCGTATGGCTACACCTTC
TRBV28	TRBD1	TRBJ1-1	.	CASRIRGHTEAFF	TGTGCCAGCAGGATCAGGGGGCACACTGAAGCTTTCTTT
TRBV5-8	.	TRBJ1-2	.	CASSLLRTAGGNYGYTF	TGTGCCAGCAGCTTGCTCCGGACAGCTGGGGGAAACTATGGCTACACCTTC
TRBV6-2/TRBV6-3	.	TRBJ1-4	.	CASSYSTQGTDEKLFF	TGTGCCAGCAGTTACTCGACCCAGGGAACGGATGAAAAACTGTTTTTT
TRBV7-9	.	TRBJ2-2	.	CASSPRRGENTGELFF	TGTGCCAGCAGCCCCAGGAGGGGTGAAAACACCGGGGAGCTGTTTTTT
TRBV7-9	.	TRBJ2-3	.	CASSPSWTTSTDTQYF	TGTGCCAGCAGCCCCTCCTGGACAACTAGCACAGATACGCAGTATTTT
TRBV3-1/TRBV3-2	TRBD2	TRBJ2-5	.	CASSQLAEETQYF	TGTGCCAGCAGCCAGCTAGCGGAAGAGACCCAGTACTTC
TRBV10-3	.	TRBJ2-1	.	CAISESSLNEQFF	TGTGCCATCAGTGAAAGTAGTCTCAATGAGCAGTTCTTC
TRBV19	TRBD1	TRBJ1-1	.	CASTDRMNTEAFF	TGTGCCAGTACGGACAGGATGAACACTGAAGCTTTCTTT
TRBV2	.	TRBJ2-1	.	CASAGRGYNEQFF	TGTGCCAGCGCCGGTAGGGGTTACAATGAGCAGTTCTTC
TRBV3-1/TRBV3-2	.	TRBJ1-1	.	CASSARGGLTVEAFF	TGTGCCAGCAGCGCGCGGGGAGGGTTGACCGTTGAAGCTTTCTTT
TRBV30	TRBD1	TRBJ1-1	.	CAWRSRTGGVLRDAFF	TGTGCCTGGAGGTCCAGGACAGGGGGAGTCCTTAGGGATGCTTTCTTT
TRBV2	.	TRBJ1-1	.	CASSGEGITEAFF	TGTGCCAGCAGTGGGGAGGGGATTACTGAAGCTTTCTTT